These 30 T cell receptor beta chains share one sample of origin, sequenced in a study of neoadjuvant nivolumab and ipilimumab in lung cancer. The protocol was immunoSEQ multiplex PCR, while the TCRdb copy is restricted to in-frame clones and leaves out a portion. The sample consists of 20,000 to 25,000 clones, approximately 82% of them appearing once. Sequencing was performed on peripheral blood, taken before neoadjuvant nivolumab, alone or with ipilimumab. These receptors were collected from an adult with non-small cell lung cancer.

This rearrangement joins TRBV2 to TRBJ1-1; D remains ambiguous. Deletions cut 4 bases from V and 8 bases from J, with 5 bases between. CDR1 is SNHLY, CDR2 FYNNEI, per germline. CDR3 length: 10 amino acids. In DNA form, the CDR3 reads TGTGCCAGCAGTGTCAAAGAAGCTTTCTTT. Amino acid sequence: CASSVKEAFF.

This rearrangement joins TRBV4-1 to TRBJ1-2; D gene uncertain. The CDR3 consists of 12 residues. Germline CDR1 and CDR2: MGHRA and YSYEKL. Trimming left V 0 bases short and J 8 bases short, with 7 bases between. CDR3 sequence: CASSQDIEGYTF. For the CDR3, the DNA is TGCGCCAGCAGCCAAGATATAGAGGGCTACACCTTC.

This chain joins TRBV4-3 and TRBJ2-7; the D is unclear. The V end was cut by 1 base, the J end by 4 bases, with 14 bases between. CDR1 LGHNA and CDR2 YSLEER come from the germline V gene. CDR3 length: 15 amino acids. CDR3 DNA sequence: TGCGCCAGCAGCCAAGCTCAATACCCCGTATACGAGCAGTACTTC. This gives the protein CASSQAQYPVYEQYF.

DNA of the CDR3: TGTGCCAGCAACCCGGACAGGGGCACCTTCTATGGCTACACCTTC. It yields the protein CASNPDRGTFYGYTF. The chain combines TRBV6-5 with TRBJ1-2; 9 bases line up with TRBD1. V lost 7 bases, J lost 4 bases, and 10 bases stayed unmatched. The CDR3 has 15 residues. Germline V gives CDR1 MNHEY, CDR2 SVGAGI.

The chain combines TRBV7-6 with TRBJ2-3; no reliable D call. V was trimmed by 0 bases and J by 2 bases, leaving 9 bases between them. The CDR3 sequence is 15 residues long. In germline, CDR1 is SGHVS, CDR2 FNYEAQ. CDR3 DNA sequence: TGTGCCAGCAGCTTAGCGCACAGAAACACAGATACGCAGTATTTT. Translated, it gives CASSLAHRNTDTQYF.

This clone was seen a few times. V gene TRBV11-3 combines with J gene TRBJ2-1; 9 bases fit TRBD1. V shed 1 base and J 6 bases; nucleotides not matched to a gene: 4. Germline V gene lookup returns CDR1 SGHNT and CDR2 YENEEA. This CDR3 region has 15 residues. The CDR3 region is CASSLAGTGSNEQFF. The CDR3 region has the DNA TGTGCCAGCAGCTTAGCTGGGACAGGGAGCAATGAGCAGTTCTTC.

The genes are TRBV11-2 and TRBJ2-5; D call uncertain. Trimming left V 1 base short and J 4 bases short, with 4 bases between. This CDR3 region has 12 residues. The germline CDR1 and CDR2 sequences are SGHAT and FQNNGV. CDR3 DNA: TGTGCCAGCAGCTTAGTCGGAGAGACCCAGTACTTC. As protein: CASSLVGETQYF.

CDR3 loop: CASSLERGLNTEAFF. For the CDR3, the DNA is TGCGCCAGCAGCCTGGAGAGAGGGCTGAACACTGAAGCTTTCTTT. The chain has TRBV5-1 and TRBJ1-1, with no clear D. Germline V gene data show CDR1 as SGHRS and CDR2 as YFSETQ. The CDR3 spans 15 residues. Trimming removed 4 bases at V and 0 bases at J, with 13 bases between.

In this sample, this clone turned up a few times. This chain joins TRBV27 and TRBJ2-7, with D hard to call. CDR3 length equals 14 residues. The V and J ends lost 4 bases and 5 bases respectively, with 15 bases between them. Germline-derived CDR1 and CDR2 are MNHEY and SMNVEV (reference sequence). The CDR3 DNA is TGTGCCAGCAGTTGGGCCCGGTCATCGGACGAGCAGTACTTC. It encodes CASSWARSSDEQYF.

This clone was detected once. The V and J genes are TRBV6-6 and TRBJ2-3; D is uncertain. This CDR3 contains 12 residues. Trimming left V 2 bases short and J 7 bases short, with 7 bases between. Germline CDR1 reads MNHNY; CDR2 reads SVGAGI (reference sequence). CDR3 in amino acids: CASSYNQYTQYF. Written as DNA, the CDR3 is TGTGCCAGCAGTTACAATCAGTATACGCAGTATTTT.

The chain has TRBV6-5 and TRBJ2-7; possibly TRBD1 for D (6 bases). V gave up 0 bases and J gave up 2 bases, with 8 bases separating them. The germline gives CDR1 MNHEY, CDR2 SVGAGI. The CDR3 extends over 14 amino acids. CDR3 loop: CASSYSPGAYEQYF. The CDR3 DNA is TGTGCCAGCAGTTACTCACCAGGGGCCTACGAGCAGTACTTC.

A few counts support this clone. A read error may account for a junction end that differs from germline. The CDR3 reads CASSVDGGDEQYF. The CDR3 nucleotides are TGTGCCAGCAGCGTAGACGGAGGGGACGAGCAGTACTTC. This chain connects TRBV11-2 to TRBJ2-7, with D maybe TRBD2 (6 bases). Germline V gene data show CDR1 as SGHAT and CDR2 as FQNNGV. The CDR3 has 13 residues.

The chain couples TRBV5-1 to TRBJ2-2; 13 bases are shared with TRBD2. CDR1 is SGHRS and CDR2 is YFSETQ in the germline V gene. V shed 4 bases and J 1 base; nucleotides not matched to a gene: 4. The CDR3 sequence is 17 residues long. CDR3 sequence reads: CASSPGTSGMNTGELFF. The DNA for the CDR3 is TGCGCCAGCAGCCCCGGGACTAGCGGGATGAACACCGGGGAGCTGTTTTTT.

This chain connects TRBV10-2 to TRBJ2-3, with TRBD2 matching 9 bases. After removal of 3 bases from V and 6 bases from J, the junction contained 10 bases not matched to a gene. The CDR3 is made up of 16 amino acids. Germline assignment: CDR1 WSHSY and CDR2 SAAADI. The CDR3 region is CASSDIRGRAEDTQYF. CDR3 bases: TGCGCCAGCAGTGATATCCGCGGGAGGGCCGAGGATACGCAGTATTTT.

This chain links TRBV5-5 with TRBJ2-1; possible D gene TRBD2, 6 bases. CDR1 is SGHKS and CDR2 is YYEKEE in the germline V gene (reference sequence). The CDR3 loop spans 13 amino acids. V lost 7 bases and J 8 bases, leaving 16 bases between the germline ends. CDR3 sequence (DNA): TGTGCCAGCCTGCCGGGAGAGGGGTATGAGCAGTTCTTC. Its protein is CASLPGEGYEQFF.

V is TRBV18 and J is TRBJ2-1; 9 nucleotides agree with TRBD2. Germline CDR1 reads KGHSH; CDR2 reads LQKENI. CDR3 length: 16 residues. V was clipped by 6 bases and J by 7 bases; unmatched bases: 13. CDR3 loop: CASSVGLAGVRNEQFF. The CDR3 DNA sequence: TGTGCCAGCTCCGTGGGATTAGCGGGAGTAAGGAATGAGCAGTTCTTC.

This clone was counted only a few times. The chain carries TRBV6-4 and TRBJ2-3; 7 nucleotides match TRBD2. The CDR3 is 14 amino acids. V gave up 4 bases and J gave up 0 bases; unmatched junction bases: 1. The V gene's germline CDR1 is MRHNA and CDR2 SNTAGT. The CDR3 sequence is CASSVSGSTDTQYF. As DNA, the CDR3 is TGTGCCAGCAGTGTTAGCGGGAGCACAGATACGCAGTATTTT.

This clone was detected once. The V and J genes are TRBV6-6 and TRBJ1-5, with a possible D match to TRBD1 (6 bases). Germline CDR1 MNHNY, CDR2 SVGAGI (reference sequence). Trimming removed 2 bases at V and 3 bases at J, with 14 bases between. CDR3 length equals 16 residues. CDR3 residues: CASSYRDTGPNQPQHF. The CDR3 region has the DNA TGTGCCAGCAGTTACCGGGACACCGGGCCCAATCAGCCCCAGCATTTT.

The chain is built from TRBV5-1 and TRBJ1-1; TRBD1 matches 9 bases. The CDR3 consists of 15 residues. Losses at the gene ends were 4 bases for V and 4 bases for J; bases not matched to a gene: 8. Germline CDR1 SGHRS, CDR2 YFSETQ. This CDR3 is CASSEVQGAGTEAFF. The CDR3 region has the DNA TGCGCCAGCAGCGAAGTACAGGGGGCAGGCACTGAAGCTTTCTTT.

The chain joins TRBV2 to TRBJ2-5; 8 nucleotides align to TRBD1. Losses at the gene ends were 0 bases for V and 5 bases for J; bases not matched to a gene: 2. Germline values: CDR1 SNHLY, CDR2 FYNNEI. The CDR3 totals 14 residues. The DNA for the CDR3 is TGTGCCAGCAGTGAAGCCCAGGGGGCGGAGACCCAGTACTTC. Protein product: CASSEAQGAETQYF.

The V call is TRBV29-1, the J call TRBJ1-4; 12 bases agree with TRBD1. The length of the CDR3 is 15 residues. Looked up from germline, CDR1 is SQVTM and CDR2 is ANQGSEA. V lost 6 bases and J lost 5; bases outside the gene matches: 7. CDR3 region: CSVGTGGAGNEKLFF. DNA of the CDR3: TGCAGCGTAGGGACAGGGGGCGCAGGGAATGAAAAACTGTTTTTT.

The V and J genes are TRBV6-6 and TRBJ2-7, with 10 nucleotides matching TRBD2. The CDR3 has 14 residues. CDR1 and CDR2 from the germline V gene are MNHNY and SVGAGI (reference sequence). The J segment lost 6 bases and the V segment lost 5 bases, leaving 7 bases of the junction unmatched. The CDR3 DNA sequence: TGTGCCAGCAGTAAGACTAGCGGGCCCTCCGAGCAGTACTTC. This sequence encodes CASSKTSGPSEQYF.

CDR3 bases: TGTGCCAGCGGGGGCGGATTGAACACTGAAGCTTTCTTT. Residues: CASGGGLNTEAFF. The chain has TRBV9 and TRBJ1-1; D might be TRBD1 (6 bases). The V gene's germline CDR1 is SGDLS and CDR2 YYNGEE. V lost 7 bases and J lost 0, with 10 bases in between. This CDR3 is 13 amino acids long.

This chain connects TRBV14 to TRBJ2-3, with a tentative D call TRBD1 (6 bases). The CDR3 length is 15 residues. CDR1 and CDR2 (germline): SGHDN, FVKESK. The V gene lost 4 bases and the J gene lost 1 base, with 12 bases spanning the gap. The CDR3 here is CASSLQGHRTDTQYF. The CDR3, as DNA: TGTGCCAGCAGCCTCCAGGGACACCGCACAGATACGCAGTATTTT.

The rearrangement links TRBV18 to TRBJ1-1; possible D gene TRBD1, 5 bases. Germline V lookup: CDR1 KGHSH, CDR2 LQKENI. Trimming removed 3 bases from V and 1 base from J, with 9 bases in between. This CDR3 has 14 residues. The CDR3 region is CASSPGRANTEAFF. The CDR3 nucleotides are TGTGCCAGCTCACCTGGCAGGGCGAACACTGAAGCTTTCTTT.

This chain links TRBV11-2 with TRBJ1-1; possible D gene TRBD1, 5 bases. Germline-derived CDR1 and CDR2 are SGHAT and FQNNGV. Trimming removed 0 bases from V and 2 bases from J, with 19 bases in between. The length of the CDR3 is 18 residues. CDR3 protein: CASSLDQGRLYFNTEAFF. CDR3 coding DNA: TGTGCCAGCAGCTTAGATCAGGGCAGGCTTTACTTCAACACTGAAGCTTTCTTT.

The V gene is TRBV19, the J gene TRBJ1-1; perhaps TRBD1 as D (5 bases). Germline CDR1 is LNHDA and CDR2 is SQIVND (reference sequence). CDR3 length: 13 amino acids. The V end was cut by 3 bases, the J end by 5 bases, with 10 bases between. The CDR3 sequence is CASSIGARTEAFF. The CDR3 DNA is TGTGCCAGTAGTATTGGGGCCAGAACTGAAGCTTTCTTT.

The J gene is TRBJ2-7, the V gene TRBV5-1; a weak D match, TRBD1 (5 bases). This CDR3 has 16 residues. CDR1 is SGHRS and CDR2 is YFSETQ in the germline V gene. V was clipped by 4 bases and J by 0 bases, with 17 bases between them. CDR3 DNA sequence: TGCGCCAGCAGCCCCCCTGGGGCGAAAAGCTCCTACGAGCAGTACTTC. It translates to CASSPPGAKSSYEQYF.

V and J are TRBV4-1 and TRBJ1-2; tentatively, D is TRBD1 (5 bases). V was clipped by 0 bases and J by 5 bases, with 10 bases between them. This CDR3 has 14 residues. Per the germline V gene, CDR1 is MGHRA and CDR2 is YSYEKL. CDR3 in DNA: TGCGCCAGCAGCCAAGAGAACAGGCTATATGGCTACACCTTC. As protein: CASSQENRLYGYTF.

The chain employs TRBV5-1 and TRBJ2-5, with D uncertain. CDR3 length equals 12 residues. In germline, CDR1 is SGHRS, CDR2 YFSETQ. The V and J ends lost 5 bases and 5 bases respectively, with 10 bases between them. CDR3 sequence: CASSASVETQYF. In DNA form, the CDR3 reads TGCGCCAGCAGTGCCAGCGTGGAGACCCAGTACTTC.